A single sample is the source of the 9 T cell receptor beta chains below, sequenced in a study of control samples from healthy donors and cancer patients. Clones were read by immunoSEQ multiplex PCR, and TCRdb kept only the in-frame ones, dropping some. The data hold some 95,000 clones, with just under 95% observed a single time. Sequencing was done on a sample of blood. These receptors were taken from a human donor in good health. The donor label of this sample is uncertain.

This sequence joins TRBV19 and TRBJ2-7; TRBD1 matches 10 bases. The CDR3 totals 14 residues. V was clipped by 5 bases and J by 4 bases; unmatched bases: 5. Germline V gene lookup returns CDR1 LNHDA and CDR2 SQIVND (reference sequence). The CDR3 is CASSPDRGRYEQYF. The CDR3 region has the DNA TGTGCCAGTAGTCCGGACAGGGGGAGGTACGAGCAGTACTTC.

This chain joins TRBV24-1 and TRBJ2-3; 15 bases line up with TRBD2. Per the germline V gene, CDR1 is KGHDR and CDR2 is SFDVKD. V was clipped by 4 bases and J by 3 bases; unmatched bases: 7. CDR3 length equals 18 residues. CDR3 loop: CATSDATGLAGGTDTQYF. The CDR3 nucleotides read TGTGCCACCAGTGACGCCACCGGACTAGCGGGGGGGACAGATACGCAGTATTTT.

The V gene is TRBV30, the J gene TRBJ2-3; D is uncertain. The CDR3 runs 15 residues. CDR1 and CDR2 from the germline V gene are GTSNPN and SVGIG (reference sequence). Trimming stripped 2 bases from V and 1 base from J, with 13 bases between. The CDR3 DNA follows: TGTGCCTGGAGTTTTTTCCGAGGACGCACAGATACGCAGTATTTT. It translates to CAWSFFRGRTDTQYF.

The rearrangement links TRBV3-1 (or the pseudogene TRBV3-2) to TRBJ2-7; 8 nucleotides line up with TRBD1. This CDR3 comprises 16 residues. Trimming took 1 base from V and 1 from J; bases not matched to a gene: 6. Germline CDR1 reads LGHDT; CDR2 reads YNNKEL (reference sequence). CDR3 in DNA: TGTGCCAGCAGCCAAGGTCCGGGACAGGCGTCCTACGAGCAGTACGTC. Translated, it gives CASSQGPGQASYEQYV.

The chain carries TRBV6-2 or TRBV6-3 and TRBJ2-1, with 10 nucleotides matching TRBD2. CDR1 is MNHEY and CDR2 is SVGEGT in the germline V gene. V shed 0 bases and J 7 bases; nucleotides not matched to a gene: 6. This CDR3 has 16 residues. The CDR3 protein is CASSYSLAGDVNEQFF. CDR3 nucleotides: TGTGCCAGCAGTTACTCCCTAGCGGGGGACGTGAATGAGCAGTTCTTC.

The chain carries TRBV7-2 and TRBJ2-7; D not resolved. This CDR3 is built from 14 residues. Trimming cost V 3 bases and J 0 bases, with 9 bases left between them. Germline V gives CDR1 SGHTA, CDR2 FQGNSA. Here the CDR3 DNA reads TGTGCCAGCAGCTTCATAACCAGCTCCTACGAGCAGTACTTC. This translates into CASSFITSSYEQYF. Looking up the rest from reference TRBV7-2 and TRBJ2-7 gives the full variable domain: GAGVSQSPSNKVTEKGKDVELRCDPISGHTALYWYRQSLGQGLEFLIYFQGNSAPDKSGLPSDRFSAERTGGSVSTLTIQRTQQEDSAVYLCASSFITSSYEQYFGPGTRLTVT.

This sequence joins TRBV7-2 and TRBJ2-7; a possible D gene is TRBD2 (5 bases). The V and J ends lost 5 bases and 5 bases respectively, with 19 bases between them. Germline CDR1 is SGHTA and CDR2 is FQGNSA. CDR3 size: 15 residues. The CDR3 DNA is TGTGCCAGCAGCAACCGGGCCCCAGCGGAGGACGAGCAGTACTTC. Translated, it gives CASSNRAPAEDEQYF.

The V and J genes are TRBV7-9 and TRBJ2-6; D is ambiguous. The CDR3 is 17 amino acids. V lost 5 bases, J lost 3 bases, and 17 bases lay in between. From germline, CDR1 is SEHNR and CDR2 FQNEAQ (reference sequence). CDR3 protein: CASSPTLGVDGANVLTF. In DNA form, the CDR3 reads TGTGCCAGCAGCCCGACCCTTGGAGTAGATGGGGCCAACGTCCTGACTTTC. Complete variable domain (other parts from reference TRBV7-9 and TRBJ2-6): DTGVSQNPRHKITKRGQNVTFRCDPISEHNRLYWYRQTLGQGPEFLTYFQNEAQLEKSRLLSDRFSAERPKGSFSTLEIQRTEQGDSAMYLCASSPTLGVDGANVLTFGAGSRLTVL.

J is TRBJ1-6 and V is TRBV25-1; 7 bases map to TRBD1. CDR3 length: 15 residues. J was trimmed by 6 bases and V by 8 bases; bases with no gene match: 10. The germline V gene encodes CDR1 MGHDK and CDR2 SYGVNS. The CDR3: CASSPRGTVNSPLHF. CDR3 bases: TGTGCCAGCTCCCCAAGGGGGACAGTTAATTCACCCCTCCACTTT.